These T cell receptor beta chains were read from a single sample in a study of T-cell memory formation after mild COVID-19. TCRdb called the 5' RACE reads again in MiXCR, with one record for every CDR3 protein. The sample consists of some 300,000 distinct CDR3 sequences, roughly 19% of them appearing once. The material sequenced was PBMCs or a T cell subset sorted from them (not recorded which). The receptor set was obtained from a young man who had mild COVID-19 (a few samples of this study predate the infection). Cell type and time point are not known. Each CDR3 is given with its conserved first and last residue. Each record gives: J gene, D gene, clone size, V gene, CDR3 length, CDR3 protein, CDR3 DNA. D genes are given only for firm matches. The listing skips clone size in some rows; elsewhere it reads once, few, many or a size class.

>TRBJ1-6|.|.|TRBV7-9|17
CASSRPMGTSYNSPLHF
TGTGCCAGCAGCCGTCCGATGGGGACCTCCTATAATTCACCACTCCACTTT
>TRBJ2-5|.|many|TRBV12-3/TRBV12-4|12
CASSLLAQTQYF
TGTGCCAGCAGTTTATTAGCACAGACCCAGTACTTC
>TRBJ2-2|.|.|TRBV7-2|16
CASSPQGPTNTGELFF
TGTGCCAGCAGCCCCCAAGGCCCGACGAACACCGGGGAGCTGTTTTTT
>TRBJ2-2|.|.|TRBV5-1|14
CASSREGLTGELFF
TGCGCCAGCAGCAGGGAAGGTCTCACCGGGGAGCTGTTTTTT
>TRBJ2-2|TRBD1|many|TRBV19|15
CASSIEDRVNGELFF
TGTGCCAGTAGTATAGAGGACAGGGTAAACGGGGAGCTGTTTTTT
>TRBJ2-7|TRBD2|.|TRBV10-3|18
CAISGREAGILSSYEQYF
TGTGCCATCAGCGGGAGGGAAGCGGGGATACTAAGCTCCTACGAGCAGTACTTC
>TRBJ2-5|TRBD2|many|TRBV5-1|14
CASSLGGGQETQYF
TGCGCCAGCAGCTTGGGCGGGGGACAAGAGACCCAGTACTTC
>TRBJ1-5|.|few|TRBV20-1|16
CSARDTGAPGNQPQHF
TGCAGTGCTAGAGATACGGGGGCCCCTGGCAATCAGCCCCAGCATTTT
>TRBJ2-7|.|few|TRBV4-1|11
CASGGGYEQYF
TGCGCCAGCGGGGGAGGCTACGAGCAGTACTTC
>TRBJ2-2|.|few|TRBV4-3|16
CASSLLGLRNTGELFF
TGCGCCAGCAGCCTTCTGGGACTTCGGAACACCGGGGAGCTGTTTTTT
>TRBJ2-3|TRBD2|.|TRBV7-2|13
CASSTRLAGTQYF
TGTGCCAGCAGCACCAGACTAGCGGGGACGCAGTATTTT
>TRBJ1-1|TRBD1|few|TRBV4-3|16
CASSHHSGTGDTEAFF
TGCGCCAGCAGCCATCACTCCGGGACAGGGGACACTGAAGCTTTCTTT
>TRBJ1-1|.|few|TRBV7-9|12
CASSLARAEAFF
TGTGCCAGCAGCTTAGCCCGGGCTGAAGCTTTCTTT
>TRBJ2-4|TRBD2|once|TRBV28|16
CASGLAGGLAKNIQYF
TGTGCCAGCGGCCTAGCGGGGGGACTAGCCAAAAACATTCAGTACTTC
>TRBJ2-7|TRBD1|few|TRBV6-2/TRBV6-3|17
CASSKSHGTGELSEQYF
TGTGCCAGCAGCAAGAGCCACGGGACAGGGGAGTTATCCGAGCAGTACTTC